This TCR beta chain emerged from a study of T cells after posttransplantation cyclophosphamide. Many counts were recorded for this clone. Its matching antigen is unknown. V gave up 5 bases and J gave up 5 bases; unmatched junction bases: 7. Germline V gene data show CDR1 as MNHNS and CDR2 as SASEGT. The CDR3 consists of 14 residues. Generated by immunoSEQ multiplex PCR, the TCRdb table keeps only in-frame clones and is missing some. Reported are fewer than 40,000 clones, none seen only once; the ten largest carry about 4.5%. Study results and limitations: Skin or GI-infiltrating T cells shared few TRB sequences with blood.

The sequenced sample was PBMCs. This receptor was identified in a woman between 45 and 65 years old in good health and a related stem cell transplant donor. V gene TRBV6-1 combines with J gene TRBJ2-5; 8 positions agree with TRBD2. The CDR3 spells CASSFRGGPETQYF. The DNA for the CDR3 is TGTGCCAGCAGTTTCCGGGGGGGGCCGGAGACCCAGTACTTC.